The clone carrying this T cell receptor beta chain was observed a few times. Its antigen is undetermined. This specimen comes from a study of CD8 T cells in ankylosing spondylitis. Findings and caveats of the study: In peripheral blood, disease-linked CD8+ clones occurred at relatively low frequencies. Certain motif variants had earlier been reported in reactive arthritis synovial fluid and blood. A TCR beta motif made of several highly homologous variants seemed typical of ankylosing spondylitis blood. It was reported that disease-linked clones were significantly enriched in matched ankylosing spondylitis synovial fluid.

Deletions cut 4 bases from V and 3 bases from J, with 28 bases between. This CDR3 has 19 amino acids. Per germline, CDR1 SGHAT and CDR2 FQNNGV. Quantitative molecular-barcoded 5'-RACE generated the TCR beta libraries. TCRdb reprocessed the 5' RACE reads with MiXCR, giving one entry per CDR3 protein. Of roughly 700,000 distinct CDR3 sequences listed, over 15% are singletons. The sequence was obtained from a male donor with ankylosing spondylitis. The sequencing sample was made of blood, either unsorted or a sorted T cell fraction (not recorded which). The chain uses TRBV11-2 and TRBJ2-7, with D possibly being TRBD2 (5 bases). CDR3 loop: CASSSEETDFGSDYYEQYF. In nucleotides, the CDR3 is TGTGCCAGCAGCTCGGAGGAAACAGACTTCGGGTCCGACTACTACGAGCAGTACTTC.